This T cell receptor beta chain was identified in a study of cytomegalovirus exposure and HLA in healthy donors. CDR1 and CDR2 from the germline V gene are MDHEN and SYDVKM. The CDR3 length is 14 residues. V gave up 3 bases and J gave up 5 bases, with 13 bases separating them. Study findings and constraints: Sequencing depth roughly uniform across donors was assumed in presence/absence analyses. Later analysis demonstrated an association between a missense DCLRE1C variant and TCR beta V- and J-gene trimming. What a later analysis reportedly showed was that an Asian-associated ancestry cluster had fewer N-insertions than the roughly 700-donor mean. In a later analysis, at a false discovery rate of 0.05, fewer than 20,000 TCR beta sequences matched HLA alleles.

60 Vbeta and 13 Jbeta primers were used in PCR. Some clones are missing from TCRdb's copy, which holds only in-frame ones; the method was immunoSEQ multiplex PCR. The table lists 100,000 to 150,000 clones, roughly 80% of them singletons. This clone appeared once. Its antigen is as yet unknown. The chain carries TRBV28 and TRBJ1-2; perhaps TRBD1 as D (5 bases). What was sequenced was PBMCs. The receptor comes from a man aged 25-45 years in good health and CMV-seronegative. The CDR3 coding sequence is TGTGCCAGCAGTTTTACGGGGGTTACTTATGGCTACACCTTC. It encodes CASSFTGVTYGYTF.